One TCR beta chain is described in this entry. This sample stems from a study of blood T cell repertoires in COVID-19. The overall study: Samples taken during acute and convalescent COVID-19 were collected in the United States, Italy and Spain. From T cells, B-cell-depleted T cells, or PBMCs came the material, which was cDNA or gDNA.

Germline V gives CDR1 MNHEY, CDR2 SMNVEV (reference sequence). This CDR3 has 15 residues. Trimming took off 5 bases at V and 4 bases at J, with 14 bases between the two ends. Authors' data handling: Reference gene primer amplification in the assay estimated nucleated cell counts. Using immunoSEQ multiplex PCR, the repertoire was profiled, and TCRdb retains in-frame clones only, with some absent. D and trimming were read from the DNA, whereas the V and J calls and clone size are those reported in that table. The sample carries roughly 20,000 clones, approximately 89% recorded once. This rearrangement joins TRBV27 to TRBJ1-4, with TRBD1 as a possible D gene (6 bases). The source material was peripheral blood. The sequence came from a human donor in a cohort sampled during active COVID-19. The CDR3, as DNA: TGTGCCAGCAGTAATCGGGGGGCCTATAATGAAAAACTGTTTTTT. Translating gives CASSNRGAYNEKLFF.